This record looks at one T cell receptor beta chain sequence and its context. What it binds is not known. The data are from a study of tumor-infiltrating lymphocytes in primary liver carcinoma. Overall study: Ages ranged from 30 to 69, with HCC or mixed HCC-cholangiocarcinoma. Tumor stage was T1-T3 N0M0, and tumor size was 4.2 to 10 cm across. Points from the study as a whole: Tumor tissue displayed a significantly greater top-250-clone fraction than blood (p = 0.039). Only about 7-25% of top clones showed up in all five tumor regions.

Co-extraction of both nucleic acids (RNA and DNA) used about 17-31 mg of unsorted bulk tissue. The input was around 530 ng total RNA; TCR beta cDNA was made from it with a constant-region primer. Library construction for TCR beta comprised three nested multiplex PCR rounds performed with slightly modified ARM-PCR. TCRdb fed the multiplex PCR reads into MiXCR, producing one record per CDR3 protein. Seen here are 60,000 to 90,000 distinct CDR3 sequences, 60% to 80% observed once, and the top ten hold about a quarter. The specimen was liver tumor tissue from sampling region 4. As to subset: tumor region T4, right-lateral pole. The receptor comes from a middle-aged man with primary liver carcinoma and hepatitis B virus infection.

The CDR3 region has the DNA TGTGCCAGCATCCAACGCCTTACAGGGACCAACGAGCAGTACTTC. It encodes CASIQRLTGTNEQYF. The V call is TRBV6-2 or TRBV6-3, the J call TRBJ2-7, with a weak D call TRBD1 (6 bases). CDR1 is MNHEY and CDR2 is SVGEGT in the germline V gene. The CDR3 contains 15 residues. The V and J ends lost 7 bases and 5 bases respectively, with 21 bases between them.